Below, 28 T cell receptor beta chains from the same sample are listed, as sequenced in a study of T cells in Graves' hyperthyroidism and ophthalmopathy. The source material, RNA transcripts, was used to amplify TCR beta CDR3 regions. Using the HTBI primer set, a first-round RT-PCR was run on the TCR CDR3. Each CDR3 protein is one row after TCRdb ran MiXCR on the multiplex PCR reads. Of around 300,000 distinct CDR3 sequences detected, about 20% appear once; the ten largest clones hold 50% to 75%. Sequenced material: blood. The receptor source for this set is a man in his thirties or forties with Graves' ophthalmopathy.

The rearrangement uses TRBV29-1 and TRBJ2-1; D is perhaps TRBD1 (5 bases). Germline CDR1 is SQVTM and CDR2 is ANQGSEA. This CDR3 is 15 amino acids long. With 4 bases removed from V and 8 bases from J, the gap between germline ends came to 21 bases. The CDR3 loop is CSVGSRVDLRHEQFF. CDR3 coding DNA: TGCAGCGTTGGCTCCAGGGTGGATCTTCGGCATGAGCAGTTCTTC.

This clonotype was seen at least ten times. V gene TRBV28 combines with J gene TRBJ1-1, with a tentative D call TRBD1 (5 bases). The V end was cut by 1 base, the J end by 0 bases, with 12 bases between. The CDR3 has 16 residues. Per the germline V gene, CDR1 is MDHEN and CDR2 is SYDVKM. The CDR3 DNA is TGTGCCAGCAGTTTATTTCAGGGTGTTATGAACACTGAAGCTTTCTTT. Translation: CASSLFQGVMNTEAFF.

There are many counts of this clonotype. The chain is built from TRBV3-1 and TRBJ2-5, with D tentatively TRBD2 (6 bases). Deletions cut 6 bases from V and 7 bases from J, with 21 bases between. Germline V gene sequence: CDR1 LGHDT, CDR2 YNNKEL (reference sequence). The CDR3 runs to 15 residues. CDR3 sequence: CASSDPGLTWSTQYF. The CDR3 coding sequence is TGTGCCAGCAGTGATCCGGGACTCACCTGGTCGACCCAGTACTTC.

The chain carries TRBV5-1 and TRBJ2-3; D may correspond to TRBD1 or TRBD2 (6 bases each). Germline-derived CDR1 and CDR2 are SGHRS and YFSETQ. V was pared by 0 bases and J by 6 bases, with 14 bases between. The length of the CDR3 is 15 residues. This chain's CDR3 is CASSLVGGGSDTQYF. The CDR3 region has the DNA TGCGCCAGCAGCTTGGTAGGAGGGGGGTCGGATACGCAGTATTTT.

This clonotype was recorded at least ten times. CDR3 sequence: CASSPRQGYQPQHF. CDR3 DNA sequence: TGTGCCAGCAGTCCCCGACAGGGGTATCAGCCCCAGCATTTT. The chain recombines TRBV6-1 with TRBJ1-5; TRBD1 matches 8 bases. The CDR3 sequence is 14 residues long. Per germline, CDR1 MNHNS and CDR2 SASEGT. J lost 5 bases, V lost 5 bases, and 5 bases had no gene match.

The chain couples TRBV6-2 or TRBV6-3 to TRBJ1-1; unclear D gene. Trimming took 6 bases from V and 0 from J, leaving 11 bases between them. This CDR3 has 14 amino acids. Germline V gene data show CDR1 as MNHEY and CDR2 as SVGEGT. The CDR3 DNA is TGTGCCAGCAGACGACTTGTGGTGAACACTGAAGCTTTCTTT. Translating it yields CASRRLVVNTEAFF.

The gene calls are TRBV5-4 and TRBJ1-2, with D maybe TRBD1 (5 bases). Trimming removed 5 bases at V and 2 bases at J, with 13 bases between. The germline gives CDR1 SGHNT, CDR2 YYREEE (reference sequence). CDR3 length: 14 amino acids. The CDR3 coding sequence is TGTGCCAGCAGTAAAGCCCAGGGAAACTATGGCTACACCTTC. Encoded protein: CASSKAQGNYGYTF.

The rearrangement joins TRBV6-9 to TRBJ2-7, with 10 bases lining up with TRBD2. Trimming at V came to 3 bases and at J to 0 bases, leaving 14 bases not matched to a gene. This CDR3 spans 19 amino acids. Germline CDR1 and CDR2: MNHGY and SVAAGI. The CDR3 is CASSYLGTSDLNGSYEQYF. The CDR3 DNA reads TGTGCCAGCAGTTACCTCGGGACTAGCGACCTTAACGGCTCCTACGAGCAGTACTTC.

V and J are TRBV19 and TRBJ1-1; D is possibly TRBD1 (5 bases). The CDR3 runs 15 residues. Germline lookup yields CDR1 LNHDA and CDR2 SQIVND (reference sequence). V was trimmed by 4 bases and J by 4 bases, leaving 16 bases between them. CDR3: CASSRFLGVGTEAFF. DNA of the CDR3: TGTGCCAGTAGTAGGTTTTTAGGGGTGGGCACTGAAGCTTTCTTT.

The chain employs TRBV12-3 or TRBV12-4 and TRBJ2-1; D possibly uses TRBD1 or TRBD2 (7 bases each). Trimming cost V 6 bases and J 3 bases, with 18 bases left between them. The length of the CDR3 is 16 residues. CDR3 DNA sequence: TGTGCCAGCAGAGGGGGCGGAGGCGGGGGCTACAATGAGCAGTTCTTC. This gives the protein CASRGGGGGGYNEQFF.

There are many counts of this clonotype. The CDR3 sequence: CSAGTGRDTEAFF. The CDR3 DNA follows: TGCAGTGCTGGGACAGGGCGCGACACTGAAGCTTTCTTT. The rearrangement uses TRBV20-1 and TRBJ1-1; 9 bases match TRBD1. V lost 5 bases and J lost 3; bases outside the gene matches: 4. This CDR3 is built from 13 residues. Germline V gives CDR1 DFQATT, CDR2 SNEGSKA (reference sequence).

This clonotype was seen many times. The V and J genes are TRBV14 and TRBJ2-5; a weak D match, TRBD1 (6 bases). CDR1 is SGHDN, CDR2 FVKESK, per germline. Trimming took off 1 base at V and 2 bases at J, with 8 bases between the two ends. The CDR3 runs 14 residues. This chain's CDR3 is CASSQVQGQETQYF. The CDR3, as DNA: TGTGCCAGCAGCCAAGTCCAGGGGCAAGAGACCCAGTACTTC.

This clonotype has at least ten counts. V and J are TRBV20-1 and TRBJ2-3, with D perhaps assigned TRBD1 or TRBD2 (6 bases each). The length of the CDR3 is 18 residues. Trimming took off 5 bases at V and 0 bases at J, with 24 bases between the two ends. The germline gives CDR1 DFQATT, CDR2 SNEGSKA (reference sequence). The DNA for the CDR3 is TGCAGTGCTCAACCCCGGGACTCAAAGGGGGGTAGCACAGATACGCAGTATTTT. Translating gives CSAQPRDSKGGSTDTQYF.

This clonotype was detected many times. The chain couples TRBV28 to TRBJ2-7; D call uncertain. Per the germline V gene, CDR1 is MDHEN and CDR2 is SYDVKM. The ends were cut back, 3 bases at V and 6 bases at J, with 15 bases in the middle. CDR3 size: 14 residues. In DNA form, the CDR3 reads TGTGCCAGCAGTTTCAGCTTACTCTGGGGCGAGCAGTACTTC. It specifies CASSFSLLWGEQYF.

This clonotype appeared many times. This chain links TRBV6-1 with TRBJ1-1, with D tentatively TRBD1 (5 bases). This CDR3 region has 12 residues. Trimming took off 5 bases at V and 6 bases at J, with 10 bases between the two ends. Per the germline V gene, CDR1 is MNHNS and CDR2 is SASEGT. The CDR3 reads CASSSQGPEAFF. CDR3 DNA sequence: TGTGCCAGCAGTAGTCAGGGACCTGAAGCTTTCTTT.

This clonotype has a count of ten or more. The chain recombines TRBV12-3 or TRBV12-4 with TRBJ1-1; D ambiguous. The V end lost 3 bases, the J end lost 5 bases, and 4 bases lay between the germline ends. This CDR3 region has 11 residues. This chain's CDR3 is CASSFMTEAFF. CDR3 coding DNA: TGTGCCAGCAGTTTTATGACTGAAGCTTTCTTT.

This clonotype was seen more than once but under ten times. V and J are TRBV24-1 and TRBJ1-2; 9 bases align to TRBD1. V was clipped by 12 bases and J by 4 bases; unmatched bases: 8. In germline, CDR1 is KGHDR, CDR2 SFDVKD. The length of the CDR3 is 13 residues. CDR3 protein: CAPRDRAVYGYTF. The CDR3 nucleotides read TGTGCCCCACGGGACAGGGCCGTCTATGGCTACACCTTC.

This clonotype appeared many times. This rearrangement joins TRBV29-1 to TRBJ2-1, with 14 nucleotides matching TRBD2. J lost 5 bases, V lost 4 bases, and 13 bases had no gene match. Looked up from germline, CDR1 is SQVTM and CDR2 is ANQGSEA. This CDR3 spans 18 amino acids. The CDR3 sequence is CSVVTGLAGVRPHNEQFF. DNA for the CDR3: TGCAGCGTTGTTACGGGACTAGCGGGAGTTAGACCCCACAATGAGCAGTTCTTC.

In this sample, this clonotype turned up many times. V and J are TRBV11-2 and TRBJ2-3; the D gene is possibly TRBD1 (7 bases). Trimming took 5 bases from V and 5 from J, leaving 20 bases between them. The CDR3 has 16 residues. CDR1 and CDR2 from the germline V gene are SGHAT and FQNNGV. The CDR3 DNA follows: TGTGCCAGCAGCCGGACAGGATCCCAAGCGGGAGATACGCAGTATTTT. Translating gives CASSRTGSQAGDTQYF.

This chain joins TRBV14 and TRBJ2-7; TRBD2 agrees at 8 bases. The CDR3 has 17 amino acids. Germline CDR1 reads SGHDN; CDR2 reads FVKESK. The J segment lost 0 bases and the V segment lost 4 bases, leaving 11 bases of the junction unmatched. The CDR3 coding sequence is TGTGCCAGCAGCCTCAACCGGGGGGGATATCGCTCCTACGAGCAGTACTTC. This sequence encodes CASSLNRGGYRSYEQYF.

This clonotype was counted ten times or more. This chain connects TRBV11-2 to TRBJ2-1; 8 positions match TRBD2. With V trimmed by 3 bases and J by 9 bases, 10 bases remained unmatched. This CDR3 has 15 amino acids. Germline assignment: CDR1 SGHAT and CDR2 FQNNGV. As DNA, the CDR3 is TGTGCCAGCAGCTTTCAAGCGGGAGAGTTCGGTGAGCAGTTCTTC. This encodes CASSFQAGEFGEQFF.

The chain links TRBV20-1 to TRBJ1-1, with TRBD1 matching 10 bases. With 3 bases clipped from V and 5 bases from J, the junction kept 9 bases outside the gene matches. The CDR3 sequence is 15 residues long. Germline CDR1 DFQATT, CDR2 SNEGSKA (reference sequence). The CDR3 here is CSASSKRTGGTEAFF. In nucleotides, the CDR3 is TGCAGTGCTAGCAGTAAGCGGACAGGGGGAACTGAAGCTTTCTTT.

This clonotype was found many times. The rearrangement links TRBV5-1 to TRBJ2-3; D is undetermined. Germline CDR1 SGHRS, CDR2 YFSETQ. The CDR3 is 15 amino acids. Between the trimmed V and J ends, which lost 0 bases and 9 bases, there was a span of 17 bases. The DNA of the CDR3 is TGCGCCAGCAGCTTGGTAGTGGGTCGAAGCGAGACGCAGTATTTT. Its protein is CASSLVVGRSETQYF.

The rearrangement uses TRBV4-1 and TRBJ1-1; D gene ambiguous. The V gene lost 7 bases and the J gene lost 1 base, with 13 bases spanning the gap. The length of the CDR3 is 14 residues. The germline gives CDR1 MGHRA, CDR2 YSYEKL. The CDR3 loop reads CASKVESTNTEAFF. The CDR3 nucleotides read TGCGCCAGCAAGGTGGAGTCAACGAACACTGAAGCTTTCTTT.

V gene TRBV6-4 combines with J gene TRBJ2-3, with D possibly TRBD2 on 5 matching bases. CDR3 length equals 14 residues. Trimming removed 4 bases at V and 3 bases at J, with 11 bases between. The germline V gene encodes CDR1 MRHNA and CDR2 SNTAGT. The DNA of the CDR3 is TGTGCCAGCAGTGCGGTCGGGGTTACAGATACGCAGTATTTT. Translating gives CASSAVGVTDTQYF.

This sequence joins TRBV7-9 and TRBJ2-1, with D perhaps being TRBD1 or TRBD2 (6 bases each). The CDR3 totals 16 residues. The V end lost 5 bases, the J end lost 1 base, and 15 bases lay between the germline ends. Germline V gene sequence: CDR1 SEHNR, CDR2 FQNEAQ (reference sequence). CDR3 sequence (DNA): TGTGCCAGCAGCCCTCTACGGGGGCGGTCCTACAATGAGCAGTTCTTC. Its translation: CASSPLRGRSYNEQFF. Looking up the rest from reference TRBV7-9 and TRBJ2-1 gives the full variable domain: DTGVSQNPRHKITKRGQNVTFRCDPISEHNRLYWYRQTLGQGPEFLTYFQNEAQLEKSRLLSDRFSAERPKGSFSTLEIQRTEQGDSAMYLCASSPLRGRSYNEQFFGPGTRLTVL.

This chain connects TRBV7-3 to TRBJ2-3; a weak D match, TRBD2 (5 bases). The CDR3 extends over 13 amino acids. Trimming took 6 bases from V and 5 from J, leaving 12 bases between them. Germline CDR1 SGHTA, CDR2 FQGTGA. CDR3 residues: CASRGTREDTQYF. Written as DNA, the CDR3 is TGTGCCAGCAGGGGAACGAGGGAAGATACGCAGTATTTT.

This clonotype was seen repeatedly, ten times or more. The chain combines TRBV28 with TRBJ2-3; D remains ambiguous. V lost 6 bases, J lost 0 bases, and 25 bases lay in between. Germline values: CDR1 MDHEN, CDR2 SYDVKM. The CDR3 contains 19 residues. The CDR3: CASSPPVSAIRWSTDTQYF. The CDR3 bases are TGTGCCAGCAGCCCACCAGTCTCAGCCATAAGGTGGAGCACAGATACGCAGTATTTT.